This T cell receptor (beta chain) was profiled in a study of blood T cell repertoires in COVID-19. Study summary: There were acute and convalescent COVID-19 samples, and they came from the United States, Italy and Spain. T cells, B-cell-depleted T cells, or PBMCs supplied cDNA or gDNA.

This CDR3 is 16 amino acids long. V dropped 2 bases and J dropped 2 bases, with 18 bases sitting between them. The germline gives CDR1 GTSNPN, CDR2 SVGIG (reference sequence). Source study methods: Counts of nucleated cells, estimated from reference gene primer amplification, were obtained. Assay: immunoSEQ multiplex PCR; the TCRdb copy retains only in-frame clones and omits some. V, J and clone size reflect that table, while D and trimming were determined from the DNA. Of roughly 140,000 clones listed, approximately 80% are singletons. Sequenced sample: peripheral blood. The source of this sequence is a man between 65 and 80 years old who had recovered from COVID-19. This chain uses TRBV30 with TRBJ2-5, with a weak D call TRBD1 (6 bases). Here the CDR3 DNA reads TGTGCCTGGAGTCTCACAGGAACAGGGCTACAAGAGACCCAGTACTTC. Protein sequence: CAWSLTGTGLQETQYF.